This T cell receptor beta chain was recorded in a study of cytomegalovirus exposure and HLA in healthy donors. Germline V gene sequence: CDR1 SGHRS, CDR2 YFSETQ. V was clipped by 0 bases and J by 0 bases; unmatched bases: 9. The CDR3 is 18 residues long. The sample holds one count of this clone. A multiplex PCR was run with 60 Vbeta primers and 13 Jbeta primers. As processed by the authors: A follow-up analysis tallied around 80 million unique TCR beta chains, roughly 11 million shared. TCRdb's copy holds only in-frame clones and misses some; the assay was immunoSEQ multiplex PCR. The D gene and trimming were derived from the DNA, and the V and J assignments and clone size from that table. The sample lists 150,000 to 200,000 clones, 75% occurring once.

This sequence was found in a man aged 18-30 years in good health and CMV-seropositive. Input material: PBMCs. This chain uses TRBV5-1 with TRBJ2-7, with TRBD2 matching over 10 bases. Here the CDR3 DNA reads TGCGCCAGCAGCTTGGGAGGGTACCGGACTAGCGGCTCCTACGAGCAGTACTTC. Its protein is CASSLGGYRTSGSYEQYF.